This T cell receptor beta chain derives from a study of shared clonotypes between healthy human individuals (dated by TCRdb to 2019 to 2021). As for the study more broadly: The cohort included a few men and two women between 18 and 49 years of age. Each donor's leukapheresis produced roughly between roughly 0.9 and 8.9 billion PBMCs. For each donor, CD4 naive and CD4 memory were each run on three plates, CD8 naive on two plates, and CD8 memory on one plate. To estimate repertoire size and how much clonotype sharing occurs between individuals, the study deeply sequenced the blood TCR repertoires of a handful of healthy adults. Different laboratories and diverse techniques were used to prepare libraries and sequence TCR repertoires, to increase sequencing depth and limit assay-specific biases. The full study reports these points: Pairwise subsampling indicated that sequencing depth was expected to affect the degree of clonotype sharing among donors. Because the study included only a small number of donors, the genetic and exposure-history diversity represented was limited. Clonotypes shared by all four sorted-subset donors showed higher generation probabilities than non-shared clonotypes. Even with the large sequencing depth, rarefaction of the sorted-subset datasets indicated that sequencing was incomplete. Sharing across a few donors was observed for around 5% of naive CD4, over 3% of naive CD8, 2% to 2.5% of memory CD4, and about 0.4% of memory CD8 clonotypes. Naive subsets generally had larger estimated clonotype richness than memory subsets did. Sampling was restricted to blood, and TCR repertoires in tissues likely differ from the TCR repertoires found in blood.

For the CD8 naive samples, CD45RO-negative cells were positively selected for CCR7, yielding a CD45RA+CCR7+ population from which TemRA cells were excluded. The donors were healthy, HIV-negative adults who had no recently reported acute infections or vaccinations. Only Caucasian adults living in Nashville, Tennessee, USA were represented among the donors. Blood was collected by leukapheresis, and PBMCs were isolated by Ficoll-Histopaque density gradient centrifugation and then cryopreserved in liquid nitrogen vapor phase. Analytical flow cytometry was used to check the purity and quantity of each magnetically sorted T cell population. Each sorted fraction had its genomic DNA isolated and then quantified by UV absorbance on a Nanodrop 2000c. Using the deep immunoSEQ assay, multiplex PCR amplified TCR CDR3 regions from genomic DNA. For each cell subset, the extracted genomic DNA was distributed evenly across all wells of several immunoSEQ 96-well plates, and each plate served as one replicate. For sorted subsets, approximately 210 ng genomic DNA, equal to 30,000 or so T cell genomes, was loaded into each replicate PCR. The purified libraries were quantified using a Qubit 3.0 fluorometer, sized with a Bioanalyzer 2100, and then quantified again using the KAPA Library Quantification kit. Every immunoSEQ 96-well plate was sequenced on a dedicated single-read 150-cycle Illumina NextSeq 550 flow cell. The published analysis was carried out like this. Because only junctional sequences without quality scores were contained in the immunoSEQ output, filtering matching that applied to full-length reads could not be performed. Sequences were annotated with PyIR, a Python wrapper for IgBLAST v1.9, and V/J genes and CDR3 were assigned using IMGT germline references. Reads with weak V/J assignments (E-value above 1e-6), missing CDR3, stop codons, out-of-frame junctions, or ambiguous translated residues were removed. A V3J clonotype was defined by an identical inferred V gene, J gene, and CDR3 amino acid sequence. To compute the percentage overlap between repertoires, the number of shared unique clonotypes was divided by the size of the smaller repertoire. Three approaches were used to assess repertoire richness: RTK rarefaction, the Chao1 estimator, and Recon v2.1 estimates of unobserved clonotypes. Generation probabilities for all TCRbeta clonotypes obtained by the gDNA method from a handful of donors were computed using OLGA. Here the immuneACCESS table is served through TCRdb, limited to in-frame sequences with V and J called. Missing clones are a known gap in these copies; in checked studies unresolved V genes cover under half, and the rest lacks a known reason. The V and J calls and clone size are taken from that table; D and trimming were inferred from the DNA. This sample comprises around 2.1 million clones, approximately 94% of them detected only once. The ten most abundant clones make up over 1.5% of the sample.

The table lists this clone with a count of one. Its antigen specificity is not known. No qualities accompany the bases; no much larger clone lies one base away. This TCR was sampled from a young man in good health. Some clones in this sample may be carry-over from other donors' samples. The sample was naive CD8+ T cells from PBMCs. According to the study, the label for this sample's cell subset or site signals: CD45RA+CCR7+.

In nucleotides, the sequence is TGTGCCAGCAGTCATGGGACAGGGTGGAACACTGAAGCTTTCTTT. It codes for CASSHGTGWNTEAFF. The chain joins TRBV28 to TRBJ1-1, with 9 middle bases fitting TRBD1. Trimming takes 5 bases off V and 1 base off J; junction bases not matched to a gene: 5. The CDR3 has 15 amino acids, counting the end cysteine and phenylalanine. The DNA shown is the 45-base CDR3, in frame from base 1. The germline V gene encodes CDR1 MDHEN and CDR2 SYDVKM.